This T cell receptor beta chain stems from a study of PD-1 blockade in classical Hodgkin lymphoma. About the research overall: Nivolumab dosed at 3 mg/kg went to patients intravenously every 2 weeks.

Every patient had relapsed following autologous stem cell transplantation, and cohorts differed in brentuximab vedotin exposure. This table comes from immunoSEQ multiplex PCR, and its TCRdb copy is limited to in-frame clones, with some not included. The sample lists around 43,000 clones, about 77% occurring once. Concerning this clone itself: Antigen specificity is unknown.

General study results and limits: Any patient who commenced nivolumab under 1 year after ASCT was excluded. The study reported lower baseline TCR diversity in newly diagnosed patients than in healthy donors. By cycle point C4D1, TCR diversity had risen significantly in CD4+ cells (but not CD8+ cells).

This CDR3 region has 14 residues. V shed 1 base and J shed 4 bases, with 10 bases lying between them. Germline values: CDR1 SGHVS, CDR2 FQNEAQ. The sequence came from a human donor with classical Hodgkin lymphoma. The V call is TRBV7-8, the J call TRBJ1-2, with TRBD1 as a possible D gene (5 bases). The input for sequencing was peripheral blood mononuclear cells (PBMCs), taken at baseline. The CDR3 region is CASSLGAGSYGYTF. The CDR3 nucleotides are TGTGCCAGCAGCTTAGGGGCAGGGAGCTATGGCTACACCTTC.